This is a list of T cell receptor beta chains from one sample in a study of T cell responses to AZD1222 COVID-19 vaccine. TCRdb keeps only in-frame clones here, not all; method: immunoSEQ multiplex PCR. The sample has 140,000 to 150,000 clones, roughly 93% seen once. The source was peripheral blood, collected after recovery from COVID-19. The receptors here all came from an adult who had recovered from COVID-19. Both conserved end residues are part of each CDR3. A D gene is named only where the DNA matches it firmly. Size tells how often a clone was seen (once, few, many) or the class of an expanded clone, and some rows leave it out.

>14|TRBJ1-5|TRBV6-5|NA|TRBD1
CASSRDRVNQPQHF
TGTGCCAGCAGCCGGGACAGGGTCAATCAGCCCCAGCATTTT
>13|TRBJ2-1|TRBV29-1|NA|NA
CSVAVSLYNEQFF
TGCAGCGTTGCCGTTAGTCTCTACAATGAGCAGTTCTTC
>15|TRBJ1-5|TRBV4-1|NA|NA
CASSQELHWSGGPHF
TGCGCCAGCAGCCAAGAGCTTCATTGGTCCGGCGGCCCGCATTTT
>14|TRBJ2-7|TRBV11-2|NA|NA
CASTSGTHFYEQYF
TGTGCCAGCACGTCCGGGACGCATTTTTACGAGCAGTACTTC
>13|TRBJ1-1|TRBV3-1/TRBV3-2|NA|NA
CASSLPSDTEAFF
TGTGCCAGCAGCCTCCCAAGCGACACTGAAGCTTTCTTT
>16|TRBJ2-7|TRBV11-2|once|TRBD2
CASSVGLAGGTGEQYF
TGTGCCAGCAGCGTAGGACTAGCGGGAGGGACGGGCGAGCAGTACTTC
>15|TRBJ2-1|TRBV10-3|NA|NA
CAISESKGAGNEQFF
TGTGCCATCAGTGAGTCGAAAGGTGCAGGGAATGAGCAGTTCTTC
>14|TRBJ2-5|TRBV11-2|NA|TRBD1
CASSLGQGQETQYF
TGTGCCAGCAGCCTCGGACAGGGGCAAGAGACCCAGTACTTC
>15|TRBJ2-7|TRBV7-9|NA|TRBD2
CASSLPGGGIYEQYF
TGTGCCAGCAGCTTACCGGGAGGAGGAATCTACGAGCAGTACTTC
>16|TRBJ1-6|TRBV7-3|NA|NA
CASSPHGGVEDSPLHF
TGTGCCAGCAGCCCCCACGGTGGAGTCGAGGATTCACCCCTCCACTTT
>20|TRBJ2-1|TRBV18|NA|TRBD2
CASSPFYVGTSGSTGNEQFF
TGTGCCAGCTCACCATTTTATGTCGGGACTAGCGGGAGTACCGGCAATGAGCAGTTCTTC
>14|TRBJ2-1|TRBV5-6|NA|NA
CASSLGLRLDEQFF
TGTGCCAGCAGCTTGGGCCTCCGCCTCGATGAGCAGTTCTTC
>15|TRBJ1-5|TRBV7-9|once|NA
CASSLVGQVNQPQHF
TGTGCCAGCAGCTTAGTAGGTCAGGTCAATCAGCCCCAGCATTTT
>16|TRBJ2-2|TRBV7-3|NA|TRBD2
CASSLTLTSGNGELFF
TGTGCCAGCAGCTTAACTCTTACTAGCGGGAACGGGGAGCTGTTTTTT
>14|TRBJ1-1|TRBV11-2|once|NA
CASSSALGNTEAFF
TGTGCCAGCAGCTCCGCGTTAGGGAACACTGAAGCTTTCTTT
>14|TRBJ1-1|TRBV19|NA|TRBD1
CASTDRGPYTEAFF
TGTGCCAGTACCGACAGGGGGCCTTACACTGAAGCTTTCTTT
>19|TRBJ2-2|TRBV19|NA|TRBD2
CASSIAPSGRGRNTGELFF
TGTGCCAGTAGTATAGCTCCAAGCGGGAGGGGGAGAAACACCGGGGAGCTGTTTTTT
>14|TRBJ2-7|TRBV25-1|NA|NA
CASSEGGTGVEQYF
TGTGCCAGCAGTGAAGGCGGGACCGGAGTCGAGCAGTACTTC
>18|TRBJ2-7|TRBV5-5|once|NA
CASSLAQYASRSSYEQYF
TGTGCCAGCAGCTTGGCACAGTATGCTAGCCGGAGCTCCTACGAGCAGTACTTC
>14|TRBJ1-6|TRBV6-5|NA|NA
CASSYQGRRSPLHF
TGTGCCAGCAGTTACCAGGGAAGGCGCTCACCCCTCCACTTT
>14|TRBJ2-7|TRBV14|NA|TRBD1
CASSQMAQGDEQYF
TGTGCCAGCAGCCAAATGGCGCAGGGGGACGAGCAGTACTTC
>15|TRBJ2-1|TRBV7-9|NA|NA
CASSLGGARLNEQFF
TGTGCCAGCAGCTTAGGGGGTGCTAGATTAAATGAGCAGTTCTTC
>15|TRBJ1-2|TRBV3-1/TRBV3-2|NA|NA
CASSQSGRGLNGYTF
TGTGCCAGCAGCCAATCTGGGCGGGGTTTAAATGGCTACACCTTC
>14|TRBJ2-2|TRBV7-3|NA|TRBD1
CASSPYRGQRELFF
TGTGCCAGCAGCCCCTACAGGGGGCAGAGGGAGCTGTTTTTT